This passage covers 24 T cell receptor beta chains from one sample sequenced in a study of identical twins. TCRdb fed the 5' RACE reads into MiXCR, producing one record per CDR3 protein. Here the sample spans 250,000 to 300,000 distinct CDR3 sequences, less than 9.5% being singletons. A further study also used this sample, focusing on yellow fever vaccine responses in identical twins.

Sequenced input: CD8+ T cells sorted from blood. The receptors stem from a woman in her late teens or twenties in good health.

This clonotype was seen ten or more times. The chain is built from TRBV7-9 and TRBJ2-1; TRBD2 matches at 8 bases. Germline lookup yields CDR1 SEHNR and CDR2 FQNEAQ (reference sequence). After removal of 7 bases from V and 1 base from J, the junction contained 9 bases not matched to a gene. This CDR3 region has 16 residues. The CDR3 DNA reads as TGTGCCAGCACCAAGTTACTAGCGGCATCCTACAATGAGCAGTTCTTC. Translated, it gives CASTKLLAASYNEQFF.

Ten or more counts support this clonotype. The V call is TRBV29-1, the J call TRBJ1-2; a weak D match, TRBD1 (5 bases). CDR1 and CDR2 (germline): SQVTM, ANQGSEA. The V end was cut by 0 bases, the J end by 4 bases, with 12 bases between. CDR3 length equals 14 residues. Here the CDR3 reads CSVEDTGTPYGYTF. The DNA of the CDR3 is TGCAGCGTTGAAGATACGGGGACCCCCTATGGCTACACCTTC.

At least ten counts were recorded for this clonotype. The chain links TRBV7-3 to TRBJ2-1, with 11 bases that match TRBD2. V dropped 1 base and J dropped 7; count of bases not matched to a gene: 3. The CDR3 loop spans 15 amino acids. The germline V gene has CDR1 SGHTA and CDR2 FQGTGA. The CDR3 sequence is CASSLSLAGGNEQFF. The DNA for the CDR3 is TGTGCCAGCAGCTTAAGTCTAGCGGGGGGTAATGAGCAGTTCTTC.

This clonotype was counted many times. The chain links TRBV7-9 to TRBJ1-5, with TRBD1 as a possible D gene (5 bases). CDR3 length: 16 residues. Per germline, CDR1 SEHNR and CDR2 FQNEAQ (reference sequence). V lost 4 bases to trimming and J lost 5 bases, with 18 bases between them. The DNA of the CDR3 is TGTGCCAGCAGCTCAGGGACCCCCGGATGGGATCAGCCCCAGCATTTT. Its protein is CASSSGTPGWDQPQHF.

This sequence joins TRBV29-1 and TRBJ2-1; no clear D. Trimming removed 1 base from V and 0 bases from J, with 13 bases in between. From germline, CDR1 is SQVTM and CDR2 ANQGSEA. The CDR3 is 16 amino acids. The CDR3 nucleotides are TGCAGCGTTGAAGGTCTTCTTCACAGCTCCTACAATGAGCAGTTCTTC. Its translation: CSVEGLLHSSYNEQFF.

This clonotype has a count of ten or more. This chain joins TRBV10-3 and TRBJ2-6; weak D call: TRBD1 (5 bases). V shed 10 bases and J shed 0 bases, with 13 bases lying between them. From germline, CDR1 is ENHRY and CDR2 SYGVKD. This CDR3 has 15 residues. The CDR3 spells CATLDTGSGANVLTF. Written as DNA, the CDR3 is TGTGCCACCCTAGATACAGGCTCTGGGGCCAACGTCCTGACTTTC.

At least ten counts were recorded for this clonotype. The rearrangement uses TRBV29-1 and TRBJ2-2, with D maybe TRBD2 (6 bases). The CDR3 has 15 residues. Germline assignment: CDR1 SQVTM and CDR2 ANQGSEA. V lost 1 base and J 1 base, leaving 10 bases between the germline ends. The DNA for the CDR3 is TGCAGCGTTGAAGGGGGTAGCGGGAACACCGGGGAGCTGTTTTTT. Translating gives CSVEGGSGNTGELFF.

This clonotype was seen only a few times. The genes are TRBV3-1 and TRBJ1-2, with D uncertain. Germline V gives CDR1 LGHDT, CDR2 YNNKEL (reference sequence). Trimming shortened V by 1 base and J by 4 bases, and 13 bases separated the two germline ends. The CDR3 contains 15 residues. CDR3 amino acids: CASSQGREAFYGYTF. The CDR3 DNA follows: TGTGCCAGCAGCCAAGGGAGAGAGGCCTTCTATGGCTACACCTTC.

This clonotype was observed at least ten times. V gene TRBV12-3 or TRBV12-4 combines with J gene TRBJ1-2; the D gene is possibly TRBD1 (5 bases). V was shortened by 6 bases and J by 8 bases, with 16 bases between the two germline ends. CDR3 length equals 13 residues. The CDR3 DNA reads TGTGCCAGCAGCCCTGGGGGGGGTCGGGGCTACACCTTC. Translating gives CASSPGGGRGYTF.

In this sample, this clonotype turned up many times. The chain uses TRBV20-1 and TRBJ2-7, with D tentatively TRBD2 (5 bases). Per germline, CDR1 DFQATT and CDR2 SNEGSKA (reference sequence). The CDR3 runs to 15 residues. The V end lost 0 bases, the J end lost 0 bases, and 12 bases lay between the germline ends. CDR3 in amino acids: CSARERVGFSYEQYF. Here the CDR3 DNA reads TGCAGTGCTAGAGAGCGGGTAGGGTTCTCCTACGAGCAGTACTTC.

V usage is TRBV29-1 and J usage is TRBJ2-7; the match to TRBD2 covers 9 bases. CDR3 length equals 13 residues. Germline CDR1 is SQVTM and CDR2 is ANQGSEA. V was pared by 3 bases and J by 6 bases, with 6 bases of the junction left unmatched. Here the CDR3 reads CSVELGTSSEQYF. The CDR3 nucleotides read TGCAGCGTTGAGCTGGGGACTAGCTCCGAGCAGTACTTC.

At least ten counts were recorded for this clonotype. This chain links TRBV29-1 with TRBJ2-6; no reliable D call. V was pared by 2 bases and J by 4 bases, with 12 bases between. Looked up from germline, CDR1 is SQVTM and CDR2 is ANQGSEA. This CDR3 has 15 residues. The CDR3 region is CSVETPRPGANVLTF. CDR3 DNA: TGCAGCGTTGAAACACCCCGGCCGGGGGCCAACGTCCTGACTTTC. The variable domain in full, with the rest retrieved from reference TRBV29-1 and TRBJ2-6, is SAVISQKPSRDICQRGTSLTIQCQVDSQVTMMFWYRQQPGQSLTLIATANQGSEATYESGFVIDKFPISRPNLTFSTLTVSNMSPEDSSIYLCSVETPRPGANVLTFGAGSRLTVL.

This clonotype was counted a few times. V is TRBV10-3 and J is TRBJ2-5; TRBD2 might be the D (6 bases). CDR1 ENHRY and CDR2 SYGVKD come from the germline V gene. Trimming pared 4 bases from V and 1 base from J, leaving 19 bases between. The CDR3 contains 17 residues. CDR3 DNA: TGTGCCATCAGTGGGACGATTGCGGGAATCCCCCAAGAGACCCAGTACTTC. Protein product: CAISGTIAGIPQETQYF.

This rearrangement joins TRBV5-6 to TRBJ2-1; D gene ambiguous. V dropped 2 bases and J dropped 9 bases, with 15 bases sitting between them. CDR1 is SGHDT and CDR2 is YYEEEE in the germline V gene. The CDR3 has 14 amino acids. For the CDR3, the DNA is TGTGCCAGCAGCTTATTACAAAATTCGGGTGAGCAGTTCTTC. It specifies CASSLLQNSGEQFF.

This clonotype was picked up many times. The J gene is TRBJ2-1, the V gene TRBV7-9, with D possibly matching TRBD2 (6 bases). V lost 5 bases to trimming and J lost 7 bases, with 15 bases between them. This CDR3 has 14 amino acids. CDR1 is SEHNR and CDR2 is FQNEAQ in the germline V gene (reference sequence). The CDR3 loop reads CASSLTLGGNEQFF. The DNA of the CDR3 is TGTGCCAGCAGCCTAACCCTCGGGGGAAATGAGCAGTTCTTC.

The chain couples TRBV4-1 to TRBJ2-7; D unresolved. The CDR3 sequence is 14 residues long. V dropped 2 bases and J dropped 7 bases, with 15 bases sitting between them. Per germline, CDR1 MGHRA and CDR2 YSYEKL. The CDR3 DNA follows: TGCGCCAGCAGCCAACTCGGCAATCGTGAGGAGCAGTACTTC. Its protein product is CASSQLGNREEQYF.

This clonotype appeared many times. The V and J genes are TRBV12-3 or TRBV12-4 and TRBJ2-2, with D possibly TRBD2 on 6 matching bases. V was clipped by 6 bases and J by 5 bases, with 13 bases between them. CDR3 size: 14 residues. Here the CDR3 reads CASSVGGRTGELFF. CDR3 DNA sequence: TGTGCCAGCAGCGTGGGGGGACGGACCGGGGAGCTGTTTTTT.

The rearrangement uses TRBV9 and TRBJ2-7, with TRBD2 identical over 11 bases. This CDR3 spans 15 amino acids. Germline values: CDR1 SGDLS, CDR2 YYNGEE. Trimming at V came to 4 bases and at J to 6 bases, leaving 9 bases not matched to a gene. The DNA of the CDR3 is TGTGCCAGCAGCCCAGCGGCTAGCGGGGGGCTCGAGCAGTACTTC. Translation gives CASSPAASGGLEQYF.

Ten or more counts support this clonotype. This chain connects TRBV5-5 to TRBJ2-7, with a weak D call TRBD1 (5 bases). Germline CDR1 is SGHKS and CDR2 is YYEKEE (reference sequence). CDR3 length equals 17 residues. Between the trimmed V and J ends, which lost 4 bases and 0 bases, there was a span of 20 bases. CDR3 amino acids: CASSPQGSTYDSYEQYF. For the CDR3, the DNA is TGTGCCAGCAGCCCCCAGGGATCCACCTATGACTCCTACGAGCAGTACTTC.

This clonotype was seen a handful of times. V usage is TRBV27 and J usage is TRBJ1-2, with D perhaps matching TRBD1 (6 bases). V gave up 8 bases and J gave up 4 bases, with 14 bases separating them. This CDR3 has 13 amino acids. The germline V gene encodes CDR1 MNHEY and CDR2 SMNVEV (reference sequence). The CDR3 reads CASGWGQTYGYTF. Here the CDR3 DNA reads TGTGCCAGCGGATGGGGGCAGACCTATGGCTACACCTTC.

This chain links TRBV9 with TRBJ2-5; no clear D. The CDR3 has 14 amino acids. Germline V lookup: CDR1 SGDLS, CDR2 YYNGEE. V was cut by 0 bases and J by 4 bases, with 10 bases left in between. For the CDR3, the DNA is TGTGCCAGCAGCGTAGCGACCCGCCGAGAGACCCAGTACTTC. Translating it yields CASSVATRRETQYF. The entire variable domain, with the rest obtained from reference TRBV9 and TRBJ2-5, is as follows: DSGVTQTPKHLITATGQRVTLRCSPRSGDLSVYWYQQSLDQGLQFLIQYYNGEERAKGNILERFSAQQFPDLHSELNLSSLELGDSALYFCASSVATRRETQYFGPGTRLLVL.

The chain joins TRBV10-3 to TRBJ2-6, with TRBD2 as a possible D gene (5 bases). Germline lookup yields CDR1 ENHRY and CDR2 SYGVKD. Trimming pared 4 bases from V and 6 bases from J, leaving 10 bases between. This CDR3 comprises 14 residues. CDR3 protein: CAISAGSLANVLTF. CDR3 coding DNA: TGTGCCATCAGTGCGGGGAGCCTGGCCAACGTCCTGACTTTC.

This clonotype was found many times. The CDR3 spells CATSPFSGELFF. The CDR3 region has the DNA TGTGCCACCAGTCCCTTTTCCGGGGAGCTGTTTTTT. This chain links TRBV24-1 with TRBJ2-2; D is uncertain. Germline CDR1 and CDR2: KGHDR and SFDVKD. The V end lost 6 bases, the J end lost 6 bases, and 7 bases lay between the germline ends. The CDR3 totals 12 residues.

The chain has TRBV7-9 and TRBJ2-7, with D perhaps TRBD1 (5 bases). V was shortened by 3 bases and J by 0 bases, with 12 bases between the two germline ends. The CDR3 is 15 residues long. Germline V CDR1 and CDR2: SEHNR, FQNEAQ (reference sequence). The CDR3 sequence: CASSFAGSGSYEQYF. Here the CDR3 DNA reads TGTGCCAGCAGCTTTGCAGGGTCCGGCTCCTACGAGCAGTACTTC.